The next 28 T cell receptor beta chains were all read from a single sample in a study of T cell responses to AZD1222 COVID-19 vaccine. Repertoires were generated with immunoSEQ multiplex PCR, while TCRdb's copy carries only in-frame clones and drops some. Of about 140,000 clones detected, approximately 84% appear once; the ten largest clones hold roughly 4.3%. Sequencing was performed on peripheral blood, taken on day 0 of AZD1222 vaccination. Receptors were obtained from an adult in good health.

The chain couples TRBV3-1 (or the pseudogene TRBV3-2) to TRBJ1-1; D ambiguous. From germline, CDR1 is LGHDT and CDR2 YNNKEL (reference sequence). This CDR3 contains 15 residues. The V and J ends lost 4 bases and 2 bases respectively, with 14 bases between them. CDR3 sequence (DNA): TGTGCCAGCAGCCCCGGGTTGGAGACCAACACTGAAGCTTTCTTT. The encoded protein is CASSPGLETNTEAFF.

The V and J genes are TRBV6-5 and TRBJ2-3, with TRBD2 matching 12 bases. Trimming cost V 5 bases and J 1 base; bases outside gene matches: 1. Germline loops: CDR1 MNHEY, CDR2 SVGAGI. This CDR3 has 15 residues. Written as DNA, the CDR3 is TGTGCCAGCAGTCGACTAGCGGGGGGCACAGATACGCAGTATTTT. It yields the protein CASSRLAGGTDTQYF.

The chain uses TRBV9 and TRBJ2-2; D is unclear. This CDR3 region has 14 residues. Trimming pared 1 base from V and 10 bases from J, leaving 14 bases between. The germline CDR1 and CDR2 sequences are SGDLS and YYNGEE. CDR3 coding DNA: TGTGCCAGCAGCGTACAGGCGTCGGTTGTGGAGCTGTTTTTT. Encoded protein: CASSVQASVVELFF.

The chain links TRBV19 to TRBJ1-5, with D uncertain. CDR1 and CDR2 from the germline V gene are LNHDA and SQIVND (reference sequence). The CDR3 is 16 residues long. Trimming took 5 bases from V and 5 from J, leaving 19 bases between them. The CDR3 DNA follows: TGTGCCAGTAGTTCTAGGTCTAACGCGGGGTATCAGCCCCAGCATTTT. Encoded protein: CASSSRSNAGYQPQHF.

The chain links TRBV5-6 to TRBJ1-3; 8 bases line up with TRBD1. V shed 4 bases and J 2 bases; nucleotides not matched to a gene: 8. Germline V gene lookup returns CDR1 SGHDT and CDR2 YYEEEE. The CDR3 is 16 amino acids. CDR3 amino acids: CASSPGQGIPGNTIYF. For the CDR3, the DNA is TGTGCCAGCAGCCCCGGACAGGGAATTCCTGGAAACACCATATATTTT.

The chain joins TRBV27 to TRBJ1-1, with 7 bases fitting TRBD1. Trimming removed 4 bases from V and 3 bases from J; junction bases left unmatched: 8. CDR3 length: 15 residues. The germline V gene encodes CDR1 MNHEY and CDR2 SMNVEV (reference sequence). In DNA, the CDR3 is TGTGCCAGCAGTTCCGACAGGGCGTTTGACACTGAAGCTTTCTTT. This encodes CASSSDRAFDTEAFF.

The gene calls are TRBV7-9 and TRBJ2-7; D gene unclear. The germline V gene has CDR1 SEHNR and CDR2 FQNEAQ (reference sequence). The CDR3 is made up of 11 amino acids. V dropped 7 bases and J dropped 6 bases, with 10 bases sitting between them. The CDR3 bases are TGTGCCAGCACTTCCTTTTCCGAGCAGTACTTC. Protein sequence: CASTSFSEQYF.

This clone was recorded only once. As DNA, the CDR3 is TGTGCCAGCAGCGTCTCCGCGTCCAATGAGCAGTTCTTC. Translated, it gives CASSVSASNEQFF. This chain links TRBV9 with TRBJ2-1, with unresolved D. The CDR3 totals 13 residues. Trimming shortened V by 2 bases and J by 6 bases, and 9 bases separated the two germline ends. The V gene's germline CDR1 is SGDLS and CDR2 YYNGEE. Using reference TRBV9 and TRBJ2-1 for the parts outside the CDR3, the full variable domain is DSGVTQTPKHLITATGQRVTLRCSPRSGDLSVYWYQQSLDQGLQFLIQYYNGEERAKGNILERFSAQQFPDLHSELNLSSLELGDSALYFCASSVSASNEQFFGPGTRLTVL.

This chain links TRBV9 with TRBJ2-6; D call uncertain. The CDR3 contains 17 residues. Trimming stripped 4 bases from V and 2 bases from J, with 16 bases between. Germline V gene sequence: CDR1 SGDLS, CDR2 YYNGEE. DNA for the CDR3: TGTGCCAGCAGCCCCGCCCCATCTCTCCCTGGGGCCAACGTCCTGACTTTC. Translating gives CASSPAPSLPGANVLTF. The entire variable domain, with the rest obtained from reference TRBV9 and TRBJ2-6, is as follows: DSGVTQTPKHLITATGQRVTLRCSPRSGDLSVYWYQQSLDQGLQFLIQYYNGEERAKGNILERFSAQQFPDLHSELNLSSLELGDSALYFCASSPAPSLPGANVLTFGAGSRLTVL.

The CDR3 sequence is CSVEGYGVTGELFF. In DNA, the CDR3 is TGCAGCGTGGAGGGGTACGGCGTCACCGGGGAGCTGTTTTTT. The chain combines TRBV29-1 with TRBJ2-2, with D tentatively TRBD2 (6 bases). Trimming removed 6 bases at V and 4 bases at J, with 15 bases between. CDR1 SQVTM and CDR2 ANQGSEA come from the germline V gene. The CDR3 has 14 amino acids.

The chain links TRBV6-5 to TRBJ1-2; 10 bases align to TRBD1. With V trimmed by 9 bases and J by 3 bases, 4 bases remained unmatched. Germline CDR1 reads MNHEY; CDR2 reads SVGAGI. This CDR3 region has 13 residues. The CDR3 DNA reads as TGTGCCAGTGACAGGGGGCGAGACTATGGCTACACCTTC. It is translated as CASDRGRDYGYTF.

V usage is TRBV18 and J usage is TRBJ2-6; D gene unclear. The CDR3 contains 17 residues. Germline CDR1 reads KGHSH; CDR2 reads LQKENI. With 3 bases removed from V and 0 bases from J, the gap between germline ends came to 12 bases. This CDR3 is CASSPLYQFSGANVLTF. CDR3 nucleotides: TGTGCCAGCTCACCTCTATATCAGTTCTCTGGGGCCAACGTCCTGACTTTC.

This chain joins TRBV24-1 and TRBJ1-2; a possible D gene is TRBD1 (5 bases). Germline loops: CDR1 KGHDR, CDR2 SFDVKD. This CDR3 spans 13 amino acids. Trimming left V 5 bases short and J 5 bases short, with 11 bases between. The CDR3 bases are TGTGCCACCAGTGCAGGCGGGGGGTATGGCTACACCTTC. Translating gives CATSAGGGYGYTF.

The chain couples TRBV18 to TRBJ1-2; D is uncertain. This CDR3 comprises 16 residues. V lost 3 bases, J lost 0 bases, and 14 bases lay in between. Germline CDR1 is KGHSH and CDR2 is LQKENI. The CDR3 sequence is CASSPRLTGTNYGYTF. CDR3 nucleotides: TGTGCCAGCTCACCCCGACTGACGGGAACTAACTATGGCTACACCTTC.

This clone has just a few counts. V gene TRBV28 combines with J gene TRBJ1-5; 9 nucleotides agree with TRBD1. J was trimmed by 1 base and V by 7 bases; bases with no gene match: 8. Germline V CDR1 and CDR2: MDHEN, SYDVKM. The CDR3 is 16 residues long. The CDR3 nucleotides are TGTGCCAGCATCGTAGGGACAGGGAACAGCAATCAGCCCCAGCATTTT. It encodes CASIVGTGNSNQPQHF.

The chain uses TRBV6-5 and TRBJ1-2; D gene ambiguous. The length of the CDR3 is 13 residues. V was trimmed by 7 bases and J by 4 bases, leaving 13 bases between them. Germline assignment: CDR1 MNHEY and CDR2 SVGAGI. CDR3 sequence reads: CASTEKRGYGYTF. The CDR3 nucleotides read TGTGCCAGCACCGAAAAACGTGGCTATGGCTACACCTTC.

Only one count was recorded for this clone. The genes are TRBV5-1 and TRBJ2-7; 7 bases align to TRBD2. The CDR3 sequence is 16 residues long. V lost 4 bases, J lost 5 bases, and 15 bases stayed unmatched. Germline V gene sequence: CDR1 SGHRS, CDR2 YFSETQ. The CDR3 DNA is TGCGCCAGCAGCCCCAAATGGGAGGGAACAGTACACGAGCAGTACTTC. This encodes CASSPKWEGTVHEQYF.

This chain connects TRBV3-1 (or the pseudogene TRBV3-2) to TRBJ1-2; 9 bases agree with TRBD1. Per germline, CDR1 LGHDT and CDR2 YNNKEL (reference sequence). The CDR3 runs to 14 residues. J gave up 8 bases and V 4 bases, and 8 bases lay outside the gene matches. The CDR3 spells CASSLRGGQGGYTF. The CDR3 nucleotides are TGTGCCAGCAGCCTTAGGGGGGGACAGGGCGGCTACACCTTC.

The chain combines TRBV7-9 with TRBJ2-7, with 8 nucleotides matching TRBD1. The V gene end was trimmed by 2 bases and the J gene end by 2 bases; junction bases not matched to a gene: 2. The CDR3 loop spans 14 amino acids. Germline assignment: CDR1 SEHNR and CDR2 FQNEAQ (reference sequence). The CDR3 region is CASSLRTGPYEQYF. In DNA form, the CDR3 reads TGTGCCAGCAGCTTAAGGACAGGGCCCTACGAGCAGTACTTC.

The V and J genes are TRBV5-6 and TRBJ1-2; perhaps TRBD1 as D (5 bases). Germline V gives CDR1 SGHDT, CDR2 YYEEEE. This CDR3 has 18 amino acids. V gave up 5 bases and J gave up 7 bases, with 30 bases separating them. For the CDR3, the DNA is TGTGCCAGCAGTTTTAACCGGGACCGACAGCGCTCTATTTTTGGCTACACCTTC. It yields the protein CASSFNRDRQRSIFGYTF.

The V and J genes are TRBV18 and TRBJ1-1, with D possibly TRBD1 on 5 matching bases. V gave up 4 bases and J gave up 1 base, with 10 bases separating them. CDR1 KGHSH and CDR2 LQKENI come from the germline V gene. This CDR3 contains 14 residues. The CDR3 sequence: CASSRGHSNTEAFF. The CDR3 DNA sequence: TGTGCCAGCTCACGTGGACACTCGAACACTGAAGCTTTCTTT.

This rearrangement joins TRBV7-2 to TRBJ1-1; D gene uncertain. The CDR3 runs 15 residues. The V end lost 4 bases, the J end lost 3 bases, and 15 bases lay between the germline ends. Germline CDR1 SGHTA, CDR2 FQGNSA. CDR3 protein: CASSSQTLGDTEAFF. DNA of the CDR3: TGTGCCAGCAGCTCTCAGACCCTGGGAGACACTGAAGCTTTCTTT.

V gene TRBV19 combines with J gene TRBJ1-5, with unresolved D. Germline loops: CDR1 LNHDA, CDR2 SQIVND (reference sequence). V was shortened by 3 bases and J by 2 bases, with 11 bases between the two germline ends. The CDR3 is made up of 15 amino acids. CDR3 loop: CASSIRGEGNQPQHF. In DNA, the CDR3 is TGTGCCAGTAGTATCCGGGGAGAAGGCAATCAGCCCCAGCATTTT. Drawing the rest from reference TRBV19 and TRBJ1-5, the complete variable domain is DGGITQSPKYLFRKEGQNVTLSCEQNLNHDAMYWYRQDPGQGLRLIYYSQIVNDFQKGDIAEGYSVSREKKESFPLTVTSAQKNPTAFYLCASSIRGEGNQPQHFGDGTRLSIL.

J is TRBJ1-4 and V is TRBV4-1; D gene unclear. Trimming took off 4 bases at V and 10 bases at J, with 19 bases between the two ends. Germline lookup yields CDR1 MGHRA and CDR2 YSYEKL. The CDR3 contains 15 residues. The CDR3 coding sequence is TGCGCCAGCAGCCCAGTCGGGGTATTAAAGGGAAAACTGTTTTTT. It translates to CASSPVGVLKGKLFF.

The chain combines TRBV2 with TRBJ2-6; D is perhaps TRBD2 (6 bases). V lost 11 bases and J lost 2, with 13 bases in between. CDR3 length equals 14 residues. Germline CDR1 is SNHLY and CDR2 is FYNNEI. The chain's CDR3 is CAYGGIPGANVLTF. For the CDR3, the DNA is TGTGCCTATGGGGGGATCCCTGGGGCCAACGTCCTGACTTTC.

Of note for this clone: A junction end diverges from the germline sequence, so it may reflect a read error. The genes are TRBV14 and TRBJ1-2, with a possible D match to TRBD1 (6 bases). The CDR3 covers 14 residues. Germline CDR1 and CDR2: SGHDN and FVKESK. CDR3 DNA: TGTGCCAGCAGCCAAAGGGGGGCAAGGGACGCCTCGTACTTC. Its translation is CASSQRGARDASYF.

The table lists this clone with a few counts. This chain connects TRBV5-4 to TRBJ1-2, with TRBD1 matching 12 bases. The CDR3 loop spans 15 amino acids. The V gene's germline CDR1 is SGHNT and CDR2 YYREEE (reference sequence). J gave up 7 bases and V 0 bases, and 4 bases lay outside the gene matches. The CDR3 here is CASSLGGQGASGYTF. The DNA for the CDR3 is TGTGCCAGCAGCTTGGGGGGACAGGGGGCGAGTGGCTACACCTTC.

The rearrangement links TRBV6-5 to TRBJ1-2; weak D call: TRBD1 (5 bases). CDR3 length: 14 amino acids. The V and J ends lost 6 bases and 8 bases respectively, with 19 bases between them. CDR1 and CDR2 from the germline V gene are MNHEY and SVGAGI. The CDR3 reads CASSQTEGIGGYTF. CDR3 DNA: TGTGCCAGCAGCCAAACAGAGGGGATTGGAGGCTACACCTTC.